One and the same sample provided the 25 T cell receptor beta chains below, sequenced in a study of CD8 T cells in ankylosing spondylitis. Points from the study as a whole: A motif in TCR beta, a set of eight or nine highly homologous variants, appeared characteristic of ankylosing spondylitis blood.

These TCRs are of unknown antigen specificity. From the 5' RACE reads, TCRdb called clonotypes with MiXCR, one entry per CDR3 protein. The sample yields 200,000 to 250,000 distinct CDR3 sequences, about 7% seen once. Sequenced sample: blood, either unsorted or a sorted T cell fraction (not recorded which). The receptors stem from a male donor with ankylosing spondylitis.

Note on this clonotype: Sequence at one end of the junction differs from germline and may be a read error. V usage is TRBV12-3 or TRBV12-4 and J usage is TRBJ2-7, with 7 bases aligning to TRBD1. This CDR3 has 18 residues. The CDR3 region is CTSSLFPPTGRINYEQYF. The CDR3 region has the DNA TGTACCAGCAGTTTATTTCCCCCGACAGGGCGAATTAACTACGAGCAGTACTTC.

This clonotype has a handful of counts. J is TRBJ2-5 and V is TRBV27, with 8 bases matching TRBD2. CDR1 is MNHEY, CDR2 SMNVEV, per germline (reference sequence). J was trimmed by 5 bases and V by 10 bases; bases with no gene match: 6. This CDR3 contains 12 residues. CDR3 sequence: CATSGGRETQYF. Written as DNA, the CDR3 is TGTGCCACGAGCGGGGGACGCGAGACCCAGTACTTC.

This clonotype was seen many times. The V gene is TRBV7-3, the J gene TRBJ2-1; 12 bases align to TRBD2. The CDR3 runs 17 residues. Germline V lookup: CDR1 SGHTA, CDR2 FQGTGA. V shed 5 bases and J 7 bases; nucleotides not matched to a gene: 12. The CDR3 bases are TGTGCCAGCAGCGAGGGCCTAGCGGGGGGGCCATGGAATGAGCAGTTCTTC. This encodes CASSEGLAGGPWNEQFF. Complete variable domain (other parts from reference TRBV7-3 and TRBJ2-1): GAGVSQTPSNKVTEKGKYVELRCDPISGHTALYWYRQSLGQGPEFLIYFQGTGAADDSGLPNDRFFAVRPEGSVSTLKIQRTERGDSAVYLCASSEGLAGGPWNEQFFGPGTRLTVL.

This clonotype occurred a few times. The gene calls are TRBV18 and TRBJ1-2; 10 nucleotides align to TRBD1. The CDR3 length is 16 residues. The ends lost 3 bases at V and 4 bases at J; junction bases unmatched: 8. Germline CDR1 reads KGHSH; CDR2 reads LQKENI. The CDR3 DNA follows: TGTGCCAGCTCACCGGGGACAGGGGAAAAAGGCTATGGCTACACCTTC. Translation gives CASSPGTGEKGYGYTF.

This clonotype has ten or more counts. The chain joins TRBV9 to TRBJ2-2; D is ambiguous. V was cut by 3 bases and J by 4 bases, with 7 bases left in between. The germline CDR1 and CDR2 sequences are SGDLS and YYNGEE. The CDR3 is 13 residues long. CDR3 sequence (DNA): TGTGCCAGCAGCGCAACGGGCACCGGGGAGCTGTTTTTT. As protein: CASSATGTGELFF. Looking up the rest from reference TRBV9 and TRBJ2-2 gives the full variable domain: DSGVTQTPKHLITATGQRVTLRCSPRSGDLSVYWYQQSLDQGLQFLIQYYNGEERAKGNILERFSAQQFPDLHSELNLSSLELGDSALYFCASSATGTGELFFGEGSRLTVL.

This clonotype was observed at least ten times. The chain carries TRBV15 and TRBJ2-7; TRBD2 is a possible D gene (6 bases). V was cut by 4 bases and J by 0 bases, with 13 bases left in between. The CDR3 has 15 residues. Germline V gene sequence: CDR1 LNHNV, CDR2 YYDKDF (reference sequence). For the CDR3, the DNA is TGTGCCACCAGCATGGCTATGGGGGGCTCCTACGAGCAGTACTTC. Amino acids: CATSMAMGGSYEQYF.

This clonotype was detected ten times or more. The chain joins TRBV7-9 to TRBJ1-1, with D possibly being TRBD1 (6 bases). This CDR3 region has 12 residues. V was pared by 4 bases and J by 5 bases, with 8 bases between. Germline V lookup: CDR1 SEHNR, CDR2 FQNEAQ (reference sequence). CDR3 in amino acids: CASSSRGTEAFF. Here the CDR3 DNA reads TGTGCCAGCAGCTCTAGGGGGACTGAAGCTTTCTTT.

This clonotype occurred many times. This chain links TRBV27 with TRBJ2-7; D is perhaps TRBD1 (6 bases). The CDR3 runs 13 residues. V lost 8 bases and J lost 5, with 16 bases in between. The germline V gene has CDR1 MNHEY and CDR2 SMNVEV (reference sequence). The CDR3, as DNA: TGTGCCAGCCGACTCCAAGGGGGAGACGAGCAGTACTTC. Encoded protein: CASRLQGGDEQYF.

This clonotype has a count of ten or more. This chain uses TRBV5-6 with TRBJ2-2, with D tentatively TRBD2 (6 bases). Looked up from germline, CDR1 is SGHDT and CDR2 is YYEEEE. The CDR3 runs 14 residues. Trimming shortened V by 0 bases and J by 3 bases, and 6 bases separated the two germline ends. DNA for the CDR3: TGTGCCAGCAGCTTGGGGGACTACACCGGGGAGCTGTTTTTT. It specifies CASSLGDYTGELFF.

There are many counts of this clonotype. The V and J genes are TRBV9 and TRBJ2-7, with 7 bases aligning to TRBD1. Germline V lookup: CDR1 SGDLS, CDR2 YYNGEE. The CDR3 is made up of 14 amino acids. Losses at the gene ends were 3 bases for V and 2 bases for J; bases not matched to a gene: 5. In DNA form, the CDR3 reads TGTGCCAGCAGCGGCCGGGACAGTCCCTACGAGCAGTACTTC. This gives the protein CASSGRDSPYEQYF.

This clonotype was detected ten times or more. The chain employs TRBV12-3 or TRBV12-4 and TRBJ1-1, with 8 bases that match TRBD1. The J segment lost 4 bases and the V segment lost 1 base, leaving 5 bases of the junction unmatched. The CDR3 is 15 residues long. The CDR3 spells CASSLGPTGGTEAFF. CDR3 nucleotides: TGTGCCAGCAGTTTAGGTCCCACAGGGGGCACTGAAGCTTTCTTT.

This clonotype was counted at least ten times. The chain uses TRBV4-3 and TRBJ2-7; D remains unclear. CDR3 length equals 12 residues. V dropped 0 bases and J dropped 9 bases, with 9 bases sitting between them. Per germline, CDR1 LGHNA and CDR2 YSLEER. The CDR3 DNA reads TGCGCCAGCAGCCAAGACGGGCATCCGCAGTACTTC. This sequence encodes CASSQDGHPQYF.

This clonotype was recorded many times. This sequence joins TRBV10-3 and TRBJ2-6; TRBD1 matches at 9 bases. Germline V gene lookup returns CDR1 ENHRY and CDR2 SYGVKD. The CDR3 covers 15 residues. Losses at the gene ends were 4 bases for V and 8 bases for J; bases not matched to a gene: 6. The CDR3 sequence is CAISVAGQGPNVLTF. CDR3 in DNA: TGTGCCATCAGTGTGGCGGGACAGGGCCCCAACGTCCTGACTTTC.

This clonotype was recorded many times. The V call is TRBV7-2, the J call TRBJ2-7; TRBD2 matches at 8 bases. Germline V gene sequence: CDR1 SGHTA, CDR2 FQGNSA. Germline trimming cut 5 bases from V and 2 bases from J; bases unmatched to any gene: 11. This CDR3 has 16 amino acids. CDR3 sequence reads: CASSPRRQAGAYEQYF. The CDR3 coding sequence is TGTGCCAGCAGCCCAAGAAGGCAAGCGGGAGCCTACGAGCAGTACTTC.

J is TRBJ2-7 and V is TRBV6-1, with D unresolved. The V gene lost 0 bases and the J gene lost 7 bases, with 16 bases spanning the gap. The CDR3 consists of 15 residues. Germline loops: CDR1 MNHNS, CDR2 SASEGT. The DNA of the CDR3 is TGTGCCAGCAGTGAAGCAGTTGGCCCGCGGATTGAGCAGTACTTC. Residues: CASSEAVGPRIEQYF.

This clonotype was detected ten times or more. The chain employs TRBV29-1 and TRBJ1-3, with TRBD1 as a possible D gene (6 bases). This CDR3 contains 14 residues. Trimming shortened V by 6 bases and J by 0 bases, and 12 bases separated the two germline ends. CDR1 is SQVTM, CDR2 ANQGSEA, per germline. Here the CDR3 DNA reads TGCAGCGTCGAGGGGGGATCCTCTGGAAACACCATATATTTT. This encodes CSVEGGSSGNTIYF.

V and J are TRBV15 and TRBJ2-7, with D possibly matching TRBD2 (5 bases). Germline CDR1 reads LNHNV; CDR2 reads YYDKDF (reference sequence). The ends were cut back, 2 bases at V and 3 bases at J, with 17 bases in the middle. This CDR3 region has 16 residues. CDR3 sequence reads: CATSRPPGRGDYEQYF. The CDR3 DNA reads as TGTGCCACCAGCAGACCCCCCGGACGGGGAGACTACGAGCAGTACTTC.

This clonotype has at least ten counts. This CDR3 is CASSVPSADRYGYTF. In nucleotides, the CDR3 is TGTGCCAGCAGCGTTCCGTCGGCGGATAGGTATGGCTACACCTTC. This rearrangement joins TRBV9 to TRBJ1-2; no clear D gene. V shed 2 bases and J shed 5 bases, with 16 bases lying between them. CDR1 and CDR2 (germline): SGDLS, YYNGEE. CDR3 size: 15 residues.

This clonotype was seen many times. The chain carries TRBV2 and TRBJ2-5; the match to TRBD2 covers 8 bases. The CDR3 length is 15 residues. Losses at the gene ends were 7 bases for V and 1 base for J; bases not matched to a gene: 8. CDR1 and CDR2 (germline): SNHLY, FYNNEI. CDR3 sequence reads: CASKKVAGIQETQYF. Written as DNA, the CDR3 is TGTGCCAGCAAGAAAGTAGCGGGAATCCAAGAGACCCAGTACTTC. The full variable domain, in which reference TRBV2 and TRBJ2-5 provide the parts outside the CDR3, is EPEVTQTPSHQVTQMGQEVILRCVPISNHLYFYWYRQILGQKVEFLVSFYNNEISEKSEIFDDQFSVERPDGSNFTLKIRSTKLEDSAMYFCASKKVAGIQETQYFGPGTRLLVL.

This clonotype was found many times. The rearrangement uses TRBV7-9 and TRBJ1-3; a possible D gene is TRBD1 (6 bases). The CDR3 contains 15 residues. Per the germline V gene, CDR1 is SEHNR and CDR2 is FQNEAQ (reference sequence). The V gene lost 5 bases and the J gene lost 7 bases, with 18 bases spanning the gap. For the CDR3, the DNA is TGTGCCAGCAGCGCCCAAAAACCAGGGGTTAACACCATATATTTT. Translating it yields CASSAQKPGVNTIYF.

This clonotype was seen at least ten times. V is TRBV2 and J is TRBJ2-7; no definite D call. The CDR3 loop spans 14 amino acids. Between the trimmed V and J ends, which lost 4 bases and 2 bases, there was a span of 12 bases. Germline values: CDR1 SNHLY, CDR2 FYNNEI. The CDR3 nucleotides are TGTGCCAGCAGTGGAGTTTCGATTGCCTACGAGCAGTACTTC. Its translation is CASSGVSIAYEQYF.

In this sample, this clonotype turned up many times. The V call is TRBV5-5, the J call TRBJ2-1; D call uncertain. CDR3 length: 14 amino acids. V was trimmed by 1 base and J by 9 bases, leaving 14 bases between them. Per germline, CDR1 SGHKS and CDR2 YYEKEE (reference sequence). The CDR3 loop is CASSLYPELSEQFF. The CDR3 DNA reads TGTGCCAGCAGCTTGTACCCAGAACTAAGTGAGCAGTTCTTC.

There are many counts of this clonotype. V usage is TRBV27 and J usage is TRBJ1-2, with TRBD1 identical over 8 bases. The CDR3 covers 14 residues. Unmatched junction bases numbered 3, after V lost 4 bases and J lost 2 bases. Germline V lookup: CDR1 MNHEY, CDR2 SMNVEV (reference sequence). The DNA of the CDR3 is TGTGCCAGCAGTTCGACAGGGGCCAACTATGGCTACACCTTC. It codes for CASSSTGANYGYTF.

In this sample, this clonotype turned up many times. The chain combines TRBV4-2 with TRBJ2-1, with 7 bases that match TRBD1. The V segment lost 0 bases and the J segment 3 bases; nucleotides outside the gene matches: 8. The germline gives CDR1 LGHNA, CDR2 YNFKEQ. The CDR3 is 17 amino acids. The CDR3 region has the DNA TGTGCCAGCAGCCAAGATTTGGCGACAGGGATCTACAATGAGCAGTTCTTC. This gives the protein CASSQDLATGIYNEQFF.

This clonotype was detected ten times or more. The chain links TRBV4-2 to TRBJ1-2, with 7 positions matching TRBD1. The CDR3 contains 15 residues. Germline loops: CDR1 LGHNA, CDR2 YNFKEQ. V lost 4 bases, J lost 2 bases, and 7 bases stayed unmatched. The CDR3 loop is CASSPQRTGNYGYTF. The CDR3 coding sequence is TGTGCCAGCAGCCCCCAACGGACAGGAAACTATGGCTACACCTTC.